What follows are 9 T cell receptor beta chains derived from one specimen sequenced in a study of cytomegalovirus exposure and HLA in healthy donors. PCR was performed using 60 Vbeta and 13 Jbeta primers. The protocol was immunoSEQ multiplex PCR, while the TCRdb copy is restricted to in-frame clones and leaves out a portion. This repertoire shows some 120,000 clones, 65% to 80% found once; its top ten account for 2% to 3%. Source material: PBMCs. These receptors were obtained from a female donor in good health and CMV-seronegative.

The J gene is TRBJ2-1, the V gene TRBV5-1; tentative D call: TRBD1 (6 bases). The CDR3 spans 17 residues. Germline loops: CDR1 SGHRS, CDR2 YFSETQ. V was clipped by 2 bases and J by 0 bases, with 15 bases between them. The CDR3 DNA follows: TGCGCCAGCAGCTTCCGAGGTGGGGGCAGCTCCTACAATGAGCAGTTCTTC. It specifies CASSFRGGGSSYNEQFF.

V and J are TRBV28 and TRBJ2-3; D gene unclear. The CDR3 consists of 15 residues. With 3 bases removed from V and 3 bases from J, the gap between germline ends came to 13 bases. Germline CDR1 reads MDHEN; CDR2 reads SYDVKM. This CDR3 is CASSFISLSTDTQYF. The CDR3 DNA sequence: TGTGCCAGCAGTTTCATTAGCTTATCTACAGATACGCAGTATTTT.

This chain uses TRBV19 with TRBJ1-4, with 8 bases identical to TRBD1. Looked up from germline, CDR1 is LNHDA and CDR2 is SQIVND (reference sequence). CDR3 length: 17 amino acids. V lost 3 bases to trimming and J lost 8 bases; unmatched junction nucleotides: 14. The CDR3 is CASSIGPFRTGREKLFF. The CDR3 DNA reads TGTGCCAGTAGTATTGGGCCGTTTCGGACAGGGAGGGAAAAACTGTTTTTT.

The V call is TRBV7-9, the J call TRBJ1-2; no clear D gene. The CDR3 totals 11 residues. CDR1 is SEHNR and CDR2 is FQNEAQ in the germline V gene (reference sequence). V lost 3 bases to trimming and J lost 4 bases, with 3 bases between them. The CDR3 DNA reads as TGTGCCAGCAGCTTCGGCTATGGCTACACCTTC. The encoded protein is CASSFGYGYTF.

The V gene is TRBV6-1, the J gene TRBJ2-5; tentatively, D is TRBD1 (5 bases). The CDR3 contains 13 residues. The V and J ends lost 3 bases and 3 bases respectively, with 8 bases between them. Germline-derived CDR1 and CDR2 are MNHNS and SASEGT. CDR3 bases: TGTGCCAGCAGTGATCAGGGAAAAGAGACCCAGTACTTC. Translation gives CASSDQGKETQYF.

This chain links TRBV5-1 with TRBJ1-4; possible D gene TRBD1, 6 bases. CDR1 and CDR2 from the germline V gene are SGHRS and YFSETQ. Trimming took 0 bases from V and 7 from J, leaving 16 bases between them. The CDR3 extends over 16 amino acids. CDR3 sequence: CASSLATGPAPEKLFF. The CDR3 nucleotides read TGCGCCAGCAGCTTGGCCACAGGGCCAGCCCCTGAAAAACTGTTTTTT.

The chain recombines TRBV2 with TRBJ2-5; 11 bases fit TRBD2. Trimming removed 3 bases from V and 1 base from J; junction bases left unmatched: 1. Germline loops: CDR1 SNHLY, CDR2 FYNNEI. This CDR3 contains 15 residues. CDR3 in DNA: TGTGCCAGCAGTGACCTAGCGGGGGGCCAAGAGACCCAGTACTTC. Protein product: CASSDLAGGQETQYF.

The J gene is TRBJ2-7, the V gene TRBV2; D is uncertain. V shed 5 bases and J shed 10 bases, with 15 bases lying between them. The germline CDR1 and CDR2 sequences are SNHLY and FYNNEI. The CDR3 length is 12 residues. CDR3 region: CASSTGYAAQYF. CDR3 sequence (DNA): TGTGCCAGCAGTACTGGTTATGCCGCTCAGTACTTC.

The V and J genes are TRBV19 and TRBJ2-7, with D maybe TRBD2 (5 bases). CDR3 length equals 14 residues. The germline V gene encodes CDR1 LNHDA and CDR2 SQIVND (reference sequence). Trimming left V 2 bases short and J 3 bases short, with 11 bases between. The CDR3 region is CASSIFEGFYEQYF. The DNA for the CDR3 is TGTGCCAGTAGTATATTCGAGGGCTTCTACGAGCAGTACTTC.